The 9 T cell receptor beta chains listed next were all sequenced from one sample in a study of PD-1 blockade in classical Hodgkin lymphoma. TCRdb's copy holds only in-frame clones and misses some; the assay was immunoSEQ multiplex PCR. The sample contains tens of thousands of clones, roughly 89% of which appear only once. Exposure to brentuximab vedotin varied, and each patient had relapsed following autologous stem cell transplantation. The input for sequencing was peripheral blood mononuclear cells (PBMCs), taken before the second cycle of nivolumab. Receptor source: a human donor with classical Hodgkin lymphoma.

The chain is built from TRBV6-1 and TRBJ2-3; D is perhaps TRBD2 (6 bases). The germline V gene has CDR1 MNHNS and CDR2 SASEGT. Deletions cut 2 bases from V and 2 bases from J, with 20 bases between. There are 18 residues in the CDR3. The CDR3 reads CASSEPARGLTYTDTQYF. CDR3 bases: TGTGCCAGCAGTGAACCAGCGCGGGGACTGACGTACACAGATACGCAGTATTTT.

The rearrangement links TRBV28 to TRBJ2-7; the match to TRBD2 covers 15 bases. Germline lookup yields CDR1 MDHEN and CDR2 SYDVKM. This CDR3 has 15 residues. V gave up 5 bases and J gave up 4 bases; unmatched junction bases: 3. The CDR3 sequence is CASSPGLAGGYEQYF. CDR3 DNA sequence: TGTGCCAGCAGTCCAGGACTAGCGGGAGGGTACGAGCAGTACTTC.

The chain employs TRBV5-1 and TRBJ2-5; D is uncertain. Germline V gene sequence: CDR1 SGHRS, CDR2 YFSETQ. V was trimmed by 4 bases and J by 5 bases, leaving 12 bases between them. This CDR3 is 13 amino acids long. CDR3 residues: CASSVALLETQYF. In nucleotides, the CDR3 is TGCGCCAGCAGCGTGGCGCTATTGGAGACCCAGTACTTC.

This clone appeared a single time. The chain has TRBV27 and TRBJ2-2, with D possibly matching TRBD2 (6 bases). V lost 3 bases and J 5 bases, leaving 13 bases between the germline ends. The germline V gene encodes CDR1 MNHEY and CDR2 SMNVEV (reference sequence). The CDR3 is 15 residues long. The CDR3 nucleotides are TGTGCCAGCAGTTTCCGTAGTGCGGGGACCGGGGAGCTGTTTTTT. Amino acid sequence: CASSFRSAGTGELFF.

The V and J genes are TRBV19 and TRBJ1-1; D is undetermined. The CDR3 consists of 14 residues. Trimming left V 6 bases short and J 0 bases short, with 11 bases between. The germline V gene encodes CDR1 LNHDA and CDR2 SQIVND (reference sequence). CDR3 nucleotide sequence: TGTGCCAGTAGCGCCCCGGTCATGAACACTGAAGCTTTCTTT. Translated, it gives CASSAPVMNTEAFF. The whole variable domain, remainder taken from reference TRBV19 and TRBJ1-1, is DGGITQSPKYLFRKEGQNVTLSCEQNLNHDAMYWYRQDPGQGLRLIYYSQIVNDFQKGDIAEGYSVSREKKESFPLTVTSAQKNPTAFYLCASSAPVMNTEAFFGQGTRLTVV.

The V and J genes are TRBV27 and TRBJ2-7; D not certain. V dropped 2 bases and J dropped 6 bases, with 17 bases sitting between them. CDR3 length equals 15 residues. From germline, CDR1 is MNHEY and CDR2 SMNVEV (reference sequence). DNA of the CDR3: TGTGCCAGCAGTTTAACTACGATTCCGGGCGGCGAGCAGTACTTC. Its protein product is CASSLTTIPGGEQYF.

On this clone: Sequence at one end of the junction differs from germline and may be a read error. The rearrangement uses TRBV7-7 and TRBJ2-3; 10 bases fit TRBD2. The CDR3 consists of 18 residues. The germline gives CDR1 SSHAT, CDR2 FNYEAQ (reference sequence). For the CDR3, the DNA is TGTGCTAGCAGCCCCTGGACTAGCGGCCTGGGACCACCAGATACGCAGTATTTT. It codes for CASSPWTSGLGPPDTQYF.

The CDR3 is CASSFRAGGTEAFF. CDR3 coding DNA: TGTGCCAGCAGCTTCCGGGCCGGGGGCACTGAAGCTTTCTTT. This rearrangement joins TRBV13 to TRBJ1-1, with D possibly being TRBD1 (5 bases). The CDR3 spans 14 residues. Trimming removed 3 bases at V and 4 bases at J, with 12 bases between. Per germline, CDR1 PRHDT and CDR2 FYEKMQ (reference sequence).

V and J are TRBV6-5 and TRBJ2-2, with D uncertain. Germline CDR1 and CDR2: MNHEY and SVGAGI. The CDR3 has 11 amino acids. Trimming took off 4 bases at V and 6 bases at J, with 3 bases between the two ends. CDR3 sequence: CASSFSGELFF. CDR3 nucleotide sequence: TGTGCCAGCAGTTTTTCCGGGGAGCTGTTTTTT.